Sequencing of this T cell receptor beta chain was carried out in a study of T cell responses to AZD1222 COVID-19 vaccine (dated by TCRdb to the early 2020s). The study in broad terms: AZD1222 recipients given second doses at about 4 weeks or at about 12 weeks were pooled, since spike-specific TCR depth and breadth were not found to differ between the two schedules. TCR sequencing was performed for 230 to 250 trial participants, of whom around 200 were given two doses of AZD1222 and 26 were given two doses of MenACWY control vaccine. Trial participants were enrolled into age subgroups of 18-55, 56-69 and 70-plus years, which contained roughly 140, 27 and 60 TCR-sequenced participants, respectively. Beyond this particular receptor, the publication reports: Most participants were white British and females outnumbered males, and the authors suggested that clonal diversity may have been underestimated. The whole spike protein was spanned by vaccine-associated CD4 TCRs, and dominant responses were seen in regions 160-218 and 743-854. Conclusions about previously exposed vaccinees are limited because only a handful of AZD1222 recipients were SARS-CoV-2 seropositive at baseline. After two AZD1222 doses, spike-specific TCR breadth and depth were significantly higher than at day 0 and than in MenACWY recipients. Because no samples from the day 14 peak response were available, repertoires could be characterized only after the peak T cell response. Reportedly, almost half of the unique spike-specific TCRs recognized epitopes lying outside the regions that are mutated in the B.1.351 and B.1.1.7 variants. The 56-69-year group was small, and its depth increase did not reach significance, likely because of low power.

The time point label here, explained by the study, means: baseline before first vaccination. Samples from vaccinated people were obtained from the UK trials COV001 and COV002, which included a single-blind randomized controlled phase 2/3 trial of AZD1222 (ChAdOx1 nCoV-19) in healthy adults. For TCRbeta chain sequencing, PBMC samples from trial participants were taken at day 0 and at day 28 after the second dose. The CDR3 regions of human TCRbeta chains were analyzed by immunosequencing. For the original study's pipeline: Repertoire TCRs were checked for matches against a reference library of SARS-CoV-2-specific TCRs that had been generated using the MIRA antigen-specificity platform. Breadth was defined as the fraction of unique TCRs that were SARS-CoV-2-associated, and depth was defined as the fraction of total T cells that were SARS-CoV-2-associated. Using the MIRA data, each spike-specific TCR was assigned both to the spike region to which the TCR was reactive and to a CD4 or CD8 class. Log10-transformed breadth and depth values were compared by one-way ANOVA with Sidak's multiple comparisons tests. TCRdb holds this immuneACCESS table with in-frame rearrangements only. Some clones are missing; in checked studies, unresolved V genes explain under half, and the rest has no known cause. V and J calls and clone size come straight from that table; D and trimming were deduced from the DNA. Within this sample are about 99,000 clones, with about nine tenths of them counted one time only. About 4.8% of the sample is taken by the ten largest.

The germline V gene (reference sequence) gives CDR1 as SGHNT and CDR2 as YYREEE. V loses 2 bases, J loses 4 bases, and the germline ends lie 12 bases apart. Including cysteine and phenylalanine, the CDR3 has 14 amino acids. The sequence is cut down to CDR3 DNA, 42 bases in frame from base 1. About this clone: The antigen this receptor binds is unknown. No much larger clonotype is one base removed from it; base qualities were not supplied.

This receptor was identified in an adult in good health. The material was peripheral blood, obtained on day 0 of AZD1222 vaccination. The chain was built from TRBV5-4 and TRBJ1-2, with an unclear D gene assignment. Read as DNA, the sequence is TGTGCCAGCAGCTTAGGAGGGATCGGCTATGGCTACACCTTC. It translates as CASSLGGIGYGYTF.